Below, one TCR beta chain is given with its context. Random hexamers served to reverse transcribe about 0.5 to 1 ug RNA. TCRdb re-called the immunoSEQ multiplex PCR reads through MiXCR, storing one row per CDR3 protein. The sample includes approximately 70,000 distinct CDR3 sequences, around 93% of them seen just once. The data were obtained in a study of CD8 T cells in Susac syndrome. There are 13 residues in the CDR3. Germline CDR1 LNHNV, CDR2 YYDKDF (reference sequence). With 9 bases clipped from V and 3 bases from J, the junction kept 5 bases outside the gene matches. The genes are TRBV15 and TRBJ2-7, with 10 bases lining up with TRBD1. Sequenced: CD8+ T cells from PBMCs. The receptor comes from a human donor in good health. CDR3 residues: CATTGGGHYEQYF. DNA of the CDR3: TGTGCCACGACAGGGGGCGGACACTACGAGCAGTACTTC. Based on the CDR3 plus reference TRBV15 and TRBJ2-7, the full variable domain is DAMVIQNPRYQVTQFGKPVTLSCSQTLNHNVMYWYQQKSSQAPKLLFHYYDKDFNNEADTPDNFQSRRPNTSFCFLDIRSPGLGDTAMYLCATTGGGHYEQYFGPGTRLTVT.